Following are 15 T cell receptor beta chains from one sample sequenced in a study of T cells in Graves' hyperthyroidism and ophthalmopathy. TCR beta CDR3 sequences were amplified from RNA transcripts. Primed by the HTBI set, a first-round RT-PCR was run on the TCR CDR3. TCRdb reprocessed the multiplex PCR reads with MiXCR, giving one entry per CDR3 protein. Of over 450,000 distinct CDR3 sequences in the sample, roughly 18% are singletons; the top ten hold approximately 18%. Sequencing was performed on blood. These receptors came from a young woman with Graves' ophthalmopathy.

In its sample, this clonotype was seen many times. The chain combines TRBV6-1 with TRBJ2-3, with D hard to call. The CDR3 has 17 residues. Germline CDR1 reads MNHNS; CDR2 reads SASEGT. Trimming removed 6 bases from V and 2 bases from J, with 21 bases in between. CDR3 loop: CASSVDTTGSSTDTQYF. The CDR3 nucleotides read TGTGCCAGCAGCGTAGACACCACCGGGTCCTCCACAGATACGCAGTATTTT.

This clonotype has ten or more counts. The V gene is TRBV7-9, the J gene TRBJ2-5, with 9 bases matching TRBD2. The germline V gene encodes CDR1 SEHNR and CDR2 FQNEAQ (reference sequence). The CDR3 is 17 amino acids. J gave up 5 bases and V 5 bases, and 15 bases lay outside the gene matches. In nucleotides, the CDR3 is TGTGCCAGCAGCCCTGCAATGGCGGGGGGGATTCGGGAGACCCAGTACTTC. It translates to CASSPAMAGGIRETQYF. Combining the CDR3 with reference TRBV7-9 and TRBJ2-5 gives the whole variable domain DTGVSQNPRHKITKRGQNVTFRCDPISEHNRLYWYRQTLGQGPEFLTYFQNEAQLEKSRLLSDRFSAERPKGSFSTLEIQRTEQGDSAMYLCASSPAMAGGIRETQYFGPGTRLLVL.

The CDR3 nucleotides read TGCAGTGCTAGAGATCCCGGGGCGGGAAGTCAGCCCCAGCATTTT. Translated, it gives CSARDPGAGSQPQHF. V gene TRBV20-1 combines with J gene TRBJ1-5, with a weak D call TRBD1 (5 bases). Per the germline V gene, CDR1 is DFQATT and CDR2 is SNEGSKA (reference sequence). With 0 bases removed from V and 6 bases from J, the gap between germline ends came to 15 bases. The CDR3 totals 15 residues.

This clonotype occurred many times. The chain joins TRBV19 to TRBJ1-2; 8 nucleotides line up with TRBD1. Germline V gene lookup returns CDR1 LNHDA and CDR2 SQIVND (reference sequence). The CDR3 runs 14 residues. After removal of 6 bases from V and 1 base from J, the junction contained 4 bases not matched to a gene. CDR3 sequence reads: CASSTGQGNYGYTF. The CDR3 DNA reads as TGTGCCAGTAGCACCGGACAGGGTAACTATGGCTACACCTTC.

This chain uses TRBV4-3 with TRBJ2-3; D could derive from TRBD1 or TRBD2 (6 bases each). The germline gives CDR1 LGHNA, CDR2 YSLEER. The CDR3 loop spans 16 amino acids. The V end lost 0 bases, the J end lost 4 bases, and 14 bases lay between the germline ends. CDR3 coding DNA: TGCGCCAGCAGCCAAGACCCGGGAGCAGGGGCAGATACGCAGTATTTT. Amino acids: CASSQDPGAGADTQYF.

This clonotype was observed many times. The CDR3 nucleotides are TGTGCCAGCAAGTATCAATATAGCAATCAGCCCCAGCATTTT. Translating it yields CASKYQYSNQPQHF. The rearrangement links TRBV7-4 to TRBJ1-5, with D hard to call. CDR3 length: 14 residues. The ends were cut back, 7 bases at V and 0 bases at J, with 10 bases in the middle. The V gene's germline CDR1 is SGHVT and CDR2 SQSDAQ.

There are a few counts of this clonotype. This chain connects TRBV2 to TRBJ1-2; D perhaps matches TRBD1 (6 bases). The CDR3 length is 14 residues. Per the germline V gene, CDR1 is SNHLY and CDR2 is FYNNEI. V was cut by 5 bases and J by 5 bases, with 15 bases left in between. For the CDR3, the DNA is TGTGCCAGCAGTCTACAGGGAGTCCAATATGGCTACACCTTC. Translating it yields CASSLQGVQYGYTF.

The V call is TRBV19, the J call TRBJ1-2; D remains ambiguous. The CDR3 extends over 14 amino acids. V was trimmed by 5 bases and J by 5 bases, leaving 15 bases between them. The germline gives CDR1 LNHDA, CDR2 SQIVND (reference sequence). The CDR3 reads CASSFPNGPYGYTF. CDR3 DNA: TGTGCCAGTAGTTTCCCGAACGGACCTTATGGCTACACCTTC.

The chain is built from TRBV5-1 and TRBJ2-1; tentative D call: TRBD1 (5 bases). This CDR3 is built from 13 residues. Germline V gene lookup returns CDR1 SGHRS and CDR2 YFSETQ. The V end was cut by 5 bases, the J end by 8 bases, with 14 bases between. CDR3 sequence reads: CASSDSLFDEQFF. CDR3 in DNA: TGCGCCAGCAGTGACAGTTTGTTTGATGAGCAGTTCTTC.

V gene TRBV19 combines with J gene TRBJ2-2; 13 positions agree with TRBD2. V shed 7 bases and J 6 bases; nucleotides not matched to a gene: 5. In germline, CDR1 is LNHDA, CDR2 SQIVND (reference sequence). The CDR3 sequence is 15 residues long. CDR3 protein: CASTPGLAGPGELFF. CDR3 nucleotides: TGTGCCAGTACCCCGGGACTAGCGGGACCCGGGGAGCTGTTTTTT.

In its sample, this clonotype was seen many times. CDR3 in DNA: TGCAGTGCTAGAGCCGGACACTTGGTAGAAGCTTTCTTT. Its translation: CSARAGHLVEAFF. The genes are TRBV20-1 and TRBJ1-1, with D possibly TRBD1 on 5 matching bases. Looked up from germline, CDR1 is DFQATT and CDR2 is SNEGSKA (reference sequence). The CDR3 covers 13 residues. Between the trimmed V and J ends, which lost 1 base and 8 bases, there was a span of 14 bases.

The chain recombines TRBV15 with TRBJ2-2, with a weak D call TRBD2 (5 bases). Looked up from germline, CDR1 is LNHNV and CDR2 is YYDKDF (reference sequence). Trimming cost V 1 base and J 4 bases, with 10 bases left between them. This CDR3 region has 15 residues. Written as DNA, the CDR3 is TGTGCCACCAGCAGAGTTCTAGGGAGCACCGGGGAGCTGTTTTTT. It yields the protein CATSRVLGSTGELFF.

This clonotype has just a few counts. The V call is TRBV6-5, the J call TRBJ2-6; the match to TRBD2 covers 9 bases. Trimming cost V 0 bases and J 0 bases; bases outside gene matches: 9. This CDR3 region has 20 residues. Germline V gene lookup returns CDR1 MNHEY and CDR2 SVGAGI. DNA for the CDR3: TGTGCCAGCAGTTACTCGATCGGGCTAGCGGGAAGCTCTGGGGCCAACGTCCTGACTTTC. Its protein is CASSYSIGLAGSSGANVLTF.

V and J are TRBV6-1 and TRBJ2-7; TRBD1 agrees at 8 bases. V was pared by 6 bases and J by 4 bases, with 11 bases of the junction left unmatched. Germline V gives CDR1 MNHNS, CDR2 SASEGT. The length of the CDR3 is 15 residues. The CDR3 DNA is TGTGCCAGCAGACTAGGGACAGGAGGTCCATACGAGCAGTACTTC. Protein product: CASRLGTGGPYEQYF.

There are many counts of this clonotype. The J gene is TRBJ1-5, the V gene TRBV30; possible D gene TRBD1, 5 bases. The CDR3 spans 13 residues. Trimming left V 0 bases short and J 5 bases short, with 8 bases between. CDR1 and CDR2 from the germline V gene are GTSNPN and SVGIG (reference sequence). The DNA for the CDR3 is TGTGCCTGGAGTGTAATGGGGGATCAGCCCCAGCATTTT. Its protein product is CAWSVMGDQPQHF.